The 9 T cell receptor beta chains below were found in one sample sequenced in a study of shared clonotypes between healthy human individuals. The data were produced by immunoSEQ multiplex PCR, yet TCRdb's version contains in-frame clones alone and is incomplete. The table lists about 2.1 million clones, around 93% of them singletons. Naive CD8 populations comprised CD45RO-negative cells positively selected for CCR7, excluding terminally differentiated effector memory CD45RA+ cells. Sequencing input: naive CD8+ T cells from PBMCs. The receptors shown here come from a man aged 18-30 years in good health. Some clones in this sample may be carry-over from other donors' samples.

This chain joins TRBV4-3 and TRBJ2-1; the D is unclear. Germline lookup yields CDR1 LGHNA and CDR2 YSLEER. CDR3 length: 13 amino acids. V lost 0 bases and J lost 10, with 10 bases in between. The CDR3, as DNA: TGCGCCAGCAGCCAAGATTCAAGTTGGGAGCAGTTCTTC. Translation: CASSQDSSWEQFF.

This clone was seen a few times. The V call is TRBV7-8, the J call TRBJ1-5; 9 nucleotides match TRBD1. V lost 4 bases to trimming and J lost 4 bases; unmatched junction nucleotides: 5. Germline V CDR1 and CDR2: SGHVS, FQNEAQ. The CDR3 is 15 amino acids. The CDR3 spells CASSWGTGSNQPQHF. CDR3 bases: TGTGCCAGCAGCTGGGGGACAGGGAGTAATCAGCCCCAGCATTTT.

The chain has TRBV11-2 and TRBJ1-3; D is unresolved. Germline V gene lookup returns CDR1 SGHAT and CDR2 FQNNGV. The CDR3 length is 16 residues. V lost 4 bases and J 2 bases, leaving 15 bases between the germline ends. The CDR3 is CASSSPTEIAGNTIYF. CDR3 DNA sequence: TGTGCCAGCAGCTCCCCGACCGAGATTGCTGGAAACACCATATATTTT.

CDR3 residues: CATSLAASNEQFF. Written as DNA, the CDR3 is TGTGCCACCAGCCTGGCAGCTTCAAATGAGCAGTTCTTC. This sequence joins TRBV15 and TRBJ2-1; D gene ambiguous. CDR3 length: 13 amino acids. Looked up from germline, CDR1 is LNHNV and CDR2 is YYDKDF (reference sequence). The V end was cut by 5 bases, the J end by 7 bases, with 12 bases between. Full variable domain (remainder filled in from reference TRBV15 and TRBJ2-1): DAMVIQNPRYQVTQFGKPVTLSCSQTLNHNVMYWYQQKSSQAPKLLFHYYDKDFNNEADTPDNFQSRRPNTSFCFLDIRSPGLGDTAMYLCATSLAASNEQFFGPGTRLTVL.

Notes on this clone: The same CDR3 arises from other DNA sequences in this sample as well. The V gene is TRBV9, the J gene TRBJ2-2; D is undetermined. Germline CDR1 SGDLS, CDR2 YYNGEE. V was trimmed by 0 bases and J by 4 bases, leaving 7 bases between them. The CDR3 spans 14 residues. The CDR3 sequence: CASSVAGSTGELFF. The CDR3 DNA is TGTGCCAGCAGCGTAGCGGGCTCCACCGGGGAGCTGTTTTTT.

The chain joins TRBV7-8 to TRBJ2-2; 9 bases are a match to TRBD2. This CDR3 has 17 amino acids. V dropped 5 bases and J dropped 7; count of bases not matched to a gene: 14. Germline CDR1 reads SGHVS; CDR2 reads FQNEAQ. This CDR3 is CASSPRVAGVYGGELFF. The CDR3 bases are TGTGCCAGCAGCCCTCGTGTAGCGGGAGTGTACGGCGGGGAGCTGTTTTTT.

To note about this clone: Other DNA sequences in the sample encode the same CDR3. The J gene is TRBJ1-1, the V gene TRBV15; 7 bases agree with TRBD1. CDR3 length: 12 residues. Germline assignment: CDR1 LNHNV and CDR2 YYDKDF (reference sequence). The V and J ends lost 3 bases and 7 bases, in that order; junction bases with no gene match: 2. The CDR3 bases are TGTGCCACCAGCAGCAGGGACAGTGAAGCTTTCTTT. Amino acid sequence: CATSSRDSEAFF.

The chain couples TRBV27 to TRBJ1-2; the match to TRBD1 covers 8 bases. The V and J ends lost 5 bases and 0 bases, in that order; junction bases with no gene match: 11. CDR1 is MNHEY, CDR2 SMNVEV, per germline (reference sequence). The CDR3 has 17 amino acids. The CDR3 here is CASSTLTGAKSNYGYTF. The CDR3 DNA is TGTGCCAGCAGTACCCTGACAGGGGCTAAGTCTAACTATGGCTACACCTTC.

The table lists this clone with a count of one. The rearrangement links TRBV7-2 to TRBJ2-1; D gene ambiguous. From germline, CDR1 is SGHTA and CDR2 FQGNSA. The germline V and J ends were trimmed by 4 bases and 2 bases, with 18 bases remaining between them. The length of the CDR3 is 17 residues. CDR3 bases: TGTGCCAGCAGCTCAACCGGACGGATGTCTCCCTACAATGAGCAGTTCTTC. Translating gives CASSSTGRMSPYNEQFF.